The entry below gives a single TCR beta chain sequence along with its context. Its antigen is not known. Assay used: immunoSEQ multiplex PCR; TCRdb lists only in-frame clones, some missing. This sample carries tens of thousands of clones, about nine tenths of them seen once, and the ten largest clones take 13% to 15%. Trimming took 4 bases from V and 0 from J; bases not matched to a gene: 14. The CDR3 extends over 18 amino acids. Germline V lookup: CDR1 GTSNPN, CDR2 SVGIG (reference sequence). This entry is derived from a study of OX40 agonist ivuxolimab in advanced cancers. Study results and limitations: Relative to CD4+, CD8+ T cells held more expanded clones on average. Dosing at 0.1 to 3.0 mg/kg was accompanied by clonal expansion of CD4+ and CD8+ blood T cells by week 6. The expanded peripheral T cells' antigen specificity was not determined.

Sequenced here: CD4+ or CD8+ T cells sorted from blood, sampled in a trial of the OX40 agonist ivuxolimab. This TCR was recovered from an adult with an advanced solid tumor such as melanoma, head and neck, liver or kidney cancer. The gene calls are TRBV30 and TRBJ2-2, with 7 nucleotides matching TRBD2. CDR3 DNA sequence: TGTGCCTGGACCACCCTTTGGGTAGCGGGTTCGAACACCGGGGAGCTGTTTTTT. Amino acids: CAWTTLWVAGSNTGELFF.